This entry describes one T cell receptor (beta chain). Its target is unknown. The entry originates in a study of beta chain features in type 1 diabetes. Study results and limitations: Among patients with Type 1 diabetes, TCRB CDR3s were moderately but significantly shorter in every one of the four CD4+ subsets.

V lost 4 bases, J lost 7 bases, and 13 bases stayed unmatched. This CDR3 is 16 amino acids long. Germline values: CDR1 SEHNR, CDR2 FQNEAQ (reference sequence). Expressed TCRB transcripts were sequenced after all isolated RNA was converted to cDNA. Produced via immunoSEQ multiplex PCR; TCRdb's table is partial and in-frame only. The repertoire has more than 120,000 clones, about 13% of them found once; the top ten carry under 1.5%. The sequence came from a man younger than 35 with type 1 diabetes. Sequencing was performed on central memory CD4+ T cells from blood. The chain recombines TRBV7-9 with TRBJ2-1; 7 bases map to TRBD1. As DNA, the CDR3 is TGTGCCAGCAGCTCGGGACAGCTAGTCTTGGGAAATGAGCAGTTCTTC. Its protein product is CASSSGQLVLGNEQFF.